Presented here are 12 T cell receptor beta chains from one specimen sequenced in a study of regulatory T cells in long-lasting Graves disease. Described time point: persistent/refractory GD, antithyroid drugs over 5 years with positive TRAb. Extracted RNA from PBMCs served as the source of the TCR library. HTBI primers from iRepertoire and Arm-PCR of CDR3 regions yielded the TCR beta libraries. TCRdb re-analysed the multiplex PCR reads in MiXCR, keeping a single row per CDR3 protein. The sample has 300,000 to 500,000 distinct CDR3 sequences; less than 25% are singletons. Sequenced material: peripheral blood mononuclear cells (PBMCs), taken when the disease was refractory, from a patient treated with antithyroid drugs. The source is a female donor with Graves disease.

The sample holds many counts of this clonotype. CDR3: CASSEAVPGDYEQYF. In DNA, the CDR3 is TGTGCCAGCAGTGAAGCGGTCCCAGGGGACTACGAGCAGTACTTC. The gene calls are TRBV6-1 and TRBJ2-7, with D possibly TRBD1 on 6 matching bases. V was trimmed by 0 bases and J by 3 bases, leaving 12 bases between them. Germline CDR1 and CDR2: MNHNS and SASEGT. This CDR3 region has 15 residues.

This clonotype was observed a handful of times. CDR3 loop: CASSPGWREEETQYF. CDR3 DNA sequence: TGTGCCAGCAGTCCGGGGTGGCGGGAGGAGGAGACCCAGTACTTC. The chain employs TRBV6-1 and TRBJ2-5; 8 bases align to TRBD2. Germline CDR1 MNHNS, CDR2 SASEGT. The V segment lost 5 bases and the J segment 5 bases; nucleotides outside the gene matches: 10. This CDR3 is built from 15 residues.

This sequence joins TRBV7-2 and TRBJ1-1; 9 bases agree with TRBD1. This CDR3 contains 15 residues. Germline V CDR1 and CDR2: SGHTA, FQGNSA. The junction had 2 bases not matched to a gene; V was cut back by 2 bases and J by 1 base. The DNA of the CDR3 is TGTGCCAGCAGCTTATCGGGACAGGGGAACACTGAAGCTTTCTTT. Translated, it gives CASSLSGQGNTEAFF.

CDR3 in amino acids: CSVESGGGVSGYNEQFF. CDR3 bases: TGCAGCGTTGAATCGGGGGGGGGGGTTAGCGGGTACAATGAGCAGTTCTTC. This chain uses TRBV29-1 with TRBJ2-1; TRBD2 matches at 8 bases. The CDR3 totals 17 residues. V lost 2 bases and J lost 4; bases outside the gene matches: 13. CDR1 and CDR2 from the germline V gene are SQVTM and ANQGSEA.

This clonotype occurred many times. The chain employs TRBV28 and TRBJ1-5; D perhaps matches TRBD1 (5 bases). This CDR3 contains 15 residues. V was shortened by 7 bases and J by 4 bases, with 17 bases between the two germline ends. Germline V gene sequence: CDR1 MDHEN, CDR2 SYDVKM. The CDR3 loop is CASNGGTVGNQPQHF. DNA of the CDR3: TGTGCCAGCAATGGGGGGACGGTTGGTAATCAGCCCCAGCATTTT.

This clonotype was seen more than once but under ten times. This chain joins TRBV5-1 and TRBJ1-4, with D uncertain. Trimming stripped 1 base from V and 5 bases from J, with 9 bases between. The CDR3 covers 14 residues. Germline CDR1 SGHRS, CDR2 YFSETQ. The CDR3 DNA is TGCGCCAGCAGCTTGACAGTTCAGAATGAAAAACTGTTTTTT. It yields the protein CASSLTVQNEKLFF.

This sequence joins TRBV7-9 and TRBJ2-7, with 9 bases identical to TRBD1. This CDR3 spans 17 amino acids. The V and J ends lost 5 bases and 2 bases, in that order; junction bases with no gene match: 13. The germline V gene encodes CDR1 SEHNR and CDR2 FQNEAQ (reference sequence). Written as DNA, the CDR3 is TGTGCCAGCAGCCCGTCCTCCGGGACAGGGAAGACCTACGAGCAGTACTTC. Encoded protein: CASSPSSGTGKTYEQYF.

This clonotype was observed at least ten times. The chain is built from TRBV7-2 and TRBJ2-5; D is undetermined. V was cut by 0 bases and J by 2 bases, with 13 bases left in between. CDR1 SGHTA and CDR2 FQGNSA come from the germline V gene. The CDR3 is made up of 16 amino acids. The CDR3 loop reads CASSLADFRMQETQYF. CDR3 bases: TGTGCCAGCAGCTTAGCGGATTTCCGGATGCAAGAGACCCAGTACTTC. Full variable domain (missing parts from reference TRBV7-2 and TRBJ2-5): GAGVSQSPSNKVTEKGKDVELRCDPISGHTALYWYRQSLGQGLEFLIYFQGNSAPDKSGLPSDRFSAERTGGSVSTLTIQRTQQEDSAVYLCASSLADFRMQETQYFGPGTRLLVL.

This clonotype was picked up a small number of times. The gene calls are TRBV13 and TRBJ1-2; 9 bases are shared with TRBD1. Trimming at V came to 5 bases and at J to 9 bases, leaving 7 bases not matched to a gene. Germline CDR1 and CDR2: PRHDT and FYEKMQ (reference sequence). CDR3 length: 13 amino acids. DNA for the CDR3: TGTGCCAGCAGCCAGGGACAGGGCGAGCGCTACACCTTC. Protein: CASSQGQGERYTF.

The chain has TRBV4-2 and TRBJ2-7; 7 bases map to TRBD1. The V segment lost 1 base and the J segment 8 bases; nucleotides outside the gene matches: 14. The CDR3 extends over 16 amino acids. Germline values: CDR1 LGHNA, CDR2 YNFKEQ. The chain's CDR3 is CASSQVGIQGSNKQYF. The CDR3 bases are TGTGCCAGCAGCCAAGTCGGGATACAGGGGTCGAACAAGCAGTACTTC.

This clonotype was seen more than once but under ten times. The chain links TRBV15 to TRBJ2-7; 10 nucleotides line up with TRBD2. The V segment lost 0 bases and the J segment 2 bases; nucleotides outside the gene matches: 7. Per germline, CDR1 LNHNV and CDR2 YYDKDF (reference sequence). CDR3 size: 17 residues. The CDR3 reads CATSRDQGLARTYEQYF. The DNA for the CDR3 is TGTGCCACCAGCAGAGATCAGGGACTAGCGCGAACCTACGAGCAGTACTTC.

This clonotype was counted at least ten times. The V and J genes are TRBV12-3 or TRBV12-4 and TRBJ2-2; D is ambiguous. Deletions cut 1 base from V and 1 base from J, with 7 bases between. CDR3 length: 15 residues. CDR3 protein: CASSLVSRNTGELFF. The CDR3 region has the DNA TGTGCCAGCAGTTTAGTCTCTCGGAACACCGGGGAGCTGTTTTTT.